This T cell receptor (beta chain) stems from a study of shared clonotypes between healthy human individuals. This CDR3 region has 12 residues. General study findings and limits: The researchers took only blood, and tissue repertoires probably look different.

Here immunoSEQ multiplex PCR was the method, and the copy in TCRdb shows in-frame clones only, minus some. In the table there are about 120,000 clones, around 71% of which are singletons. In regard to this clone: Its antigen is not known.

Sequencing was performed on memory CD8+ T cells sorted from blood. Specified subset: CD45RO+ cells pooled with CCR7-negative TemRA cells. The chain links TRBV21-1 to TRBJ2-4; the table's D gene call, TRBD2, was not cross checked with the DNA. TRBV21-1 is an annotated pseudogene. This receptor was identified in a woman aged 30 to 39 in good health. The CDR3 DNA sequence: TGTGCCAGCAGCAAAGAGGAGCCAATTCAGTACTTC. Its protein product is CASSKEEPIQYF.